This TCR beta chain was obtained from a study of blood T cell repertoires in COVID-19 (TCRdb year 2020). For context, the study as a whole: The collaborator samples originated in the United States, Italy and Spain and spanned the acute and convalescent phases of COVID-19. The material from the prospective study consisted of cDNA or gDNA derived from T cells, B-cell-depleted T cells, or PBMCs. Deeply sampled blood TCRbeta repertoires from subjects exposed to, actively infected with, or recovered from COVID-19 were included in the dataset. The repertoires were released in a freely available public database intended as a resource for research on the immune response to SARS-CoV-2. Samples were obtained from the ongoing ImmuneRACE study (first 160 participants) and from about 1,300 subjects provided by 6 global collaborators. Nearly every sample came with metadata listing a de-identified subject ID, COVID-19 status, age in years and sex. Where available, HLA class I and class II types were taken from metadata supplied by the sample provider and were not determined by assay-based typing.

Each collaborating institution followed its own protocols to collect whole blood in K2EDTA tubes. For TCRbeta analysis, collaborator samples were shipped as frozen whole blood, as isolated PBMCs, or as DNA extracted from either sample type. The study at large found these results: The quantity of clinical and demographic metadata differed by source and by participant and was supplied without curation.

The immunoSEQ Assay, a bias-controlled multiplex PCR, was used to amplify TCRbeta CDR3 regions from genomic DNA. The source study handled its data this way. Nucleated cell counts per sample were estimated from amplification of reference gene primers within the assay. To quantify the absolute abundance of each unique TCRbeta CDR3 rearrangement, sequence reads were collapsed and filtered. For each sample, productive Simpson clonality was calculated as the square root of Simpson's diversity index across productive rearrangements. TCRdb's version of the immuneACCESS table is confined to in-frame rearrangements and falls short of the full clone set. An unresolved V gene accounts for under half of the shortfall where checked; the remainder is of unknown origin. The V and J calls and clone size are taken from that table; D and trimming were inferred from the DNA. In this sample the table shows about 28,000 clones, 85% of which occur a single time. The top ten clones comprise around 25% of the sample.

This clone was seen a few times. It has no known antigen specificity. Base-call qualities are not available, and no considerably larger clone is one nucleotide away. The receptor was isolated from a human donor in a cohort sampled during active COVID-19. The sequenced material came from peripheral blood.

The nucleotide sequence is TGTGCCATCAGTGAGGGTAGCGGGTTTTCCAATGAGCAGTTCTTC. It translates to CAISEGSGFSNEQFF. This sequence uses TRBV10-3 and TRBJ2-1; the central 7 bases match TRBD2. Sequences ENHRY (CDR1) and SYGVKD (CDR2) are obtained from the germline V gene. Clipping removes 2 bases from V and 6 bases from J, with 7 as the unmatched junction base count. The CDR3 numbers 15 residues from cysteine through phenylalanine. Of all the DNA, just the CDR3 is kept, 45 bases in frame from base 1.